One and the same sample provided the 10 T cell receptor beta chains below, sequenced in a study of neurological immune-mediated disorders. TCRdb used MiXCR to reprocess the 5' RACE reads, holding one entry per CDR3 protein. The data contain roughly 90,000 distinct CDR3 sequences, under 4.5% of them singletons. Sequencing used PBMCs. The receptors here all came from a woman aged 45-59 years with multiple sclerosis.

This clonotype was recorded many times. This chain joins TRBV12-3 or TRBV12-4 and TRBJ1-1, with a tentative D call TRBD1 (6 bases). V was pared by 5 bases and J by 0 bases, with 10 bases between. CDR3 length: 14 residues. CDR3 loop: CASSHRDLNTEAFF. CDR3 nucleotides: TGTGCCAGCAGTCACAGGGATTTGAACACTGAAGCTTTCTTT.

This clonotype was observed a few times. A much larger clone sits a single nucleotide away, making a read error possible. CDR3 nucleotide sequence: TGTGCCAGCAGTTTAAAGGCGAACACTGAAGCTTTCTTT. This sequence encodes CASSLKANTEAFF. This rearrangement joins TRBV27 to TRBJ1-1, with no clear D. Trimming took off 2 bases at V and 1 base at J, with 5 bases between the two ends. The CDR3 length is 13 residues. Germline V gene sequence: CDR1 MNHEY, CDR2 SMNVEV (reference sequence).

This clonotype was seen only a few times. This sequence joins TRBV7-2 and TRBJ1-6, with no clear D. CDR3 length: 14 residues. Germline CDR1 reads SGHTA; CDR2 reads FQGNSA. Between the trimmed V and J ends, which lost 1 base and 9 bases, there was a span of 10 bases. The CDR3 coding sequence is TGTGCCAGCAGCTTAGGCATTCCGAGTTCACCCCTCCACTTT. This gives the protein CASSLGIPSSPLHF.

There are many counts of this clonotype. The V call is TRBV20-1, the J call TRBJ1-1; possibly TRBD1 for D (5 bases). Germline V gene data show CDR1 as DFQATT and CDR2 as SNEGSKA (reference sequence). The CDR3 is 12 amino acids. With 8 bases removed from V and 6 bases from J, the gap between germline ends came to 16 bases. CDR3 region: CSSGGLGAEAFF. The CDR3 nucleotides are TGCAGTAGTGGGGGTCTAGGGGCTGAAGCTTTCTTT.

This clonotype was seen repeatedly, ten times or more. V usage is TRBV12-3 or TRBV12-4 and J usage is TRBJ2-1; TRBD2 aligns across 10 bases. V was clipped by 0 bases and J by 6 bases; unmatched bases: 5. The CDR3 extends over 16 amino acids. CDR3 protein: CASSLAEKRGGNEQFF. The CDR3 bases are TGTGCCAGCAGTTTAGCGGAAAAGCGGGGGGGCAATGAGCAGTTCTTC.

In its sample, this clonotype was seen many times. The rearrangement joins TRBV7-2 to TRBJ1-1; D ambiguous. Trimming took off 3 bases at V and 2 bases at J, with 13 bases between the two ends. This CDR3 comprises 15 residues. CDR1 and CDR2 from the germline V gene are SGHTA and FQGNSA. CDR3 region: CASSFSGQINTEAFF. CDR3 in DNA: TGTGCCAGCAGCTTCTCCGGGCAGATCAACACTGAAGCTTTCTTT.

This clonotype was counted at least ten times. The chain is built from TRBV20-1 and TRBJ2-3; TRBD2 agrees at 8 bases. The germline gives CDR1 DFQATT, CDR2 SNEGSKA (reference sequence). CDR3 length: 17 amino acids. Trimming at V came to 6 bases and at J to 1 base, leaving 15 bases not matched to a gene. The CDR3 region has the DNA TGCAGTGCCCCTCTCCGCCAGCGGGGGTGGGGCACAGATACGCAGTATTTT. Amino acid sequence: CSAPLRQRGWGTDTQYF.

This clonotype has a count of ten or more. This chain uses TRBV19 with TRBJ1-5, with TRBD1 as a possible D gene (6 bases). The CDR3 runs 16 residues. The ends were cut back, 5 bases at V and 7 bases at J, with 21 bases in the middle. CDR1 and CDR2 (germline): LNHDA, SQIVND (reference sequence). The CDR3 here is CASSGVTGFRGQPQHF. CDR3 DNA: TGTGCCAGTAGTGGCGTCACAGGGTTTCGAGGCCAGCCCCAGCATTTT.

This clonotype was seen more than once but under ten times. The chain couples TRBV9 to TRBJ2-3; a possible D gene is TRBD1 (5 bases). The CDR3 runs to 16 residues. CDR1 is SGDLS and CDR2 is YYNGEE in the germline V gene. The V end was cut by 4 bases, the J end by 3 bases, with 18 bases between. The CDR3 DNA sequence: TGTGCCAGCAGCCGCCCAGTAGACAGAACTACAGATACGCAGTATTTT. As protein: CASSRPVDRTTDTQYF.

This clonotype was recorded many times. The chain joins TRBV9 to TRBJ1-2, with 10 bases matching TRBD1. CDR3 size: 15 residues. Germline V gives CDR1 SGDLS, CDR2 YYNGEE. The J segment lost 4 bases and the V segment lost 5 bases, leaving 8 bases of the junction unmatched. CDR3 amino acids: CASSRGTGETYGYTF. CDR3 nucleotides: TGTGCCAGCAGTAGGGGGACAGGGGAGACCTATGGCTACACCTTC.